This T cell receptor (beta chain) was sequenced for a study of cytomegalovirus exposure and HLA in healthy donors. Study-level points and caveats: Analyses of presence/absence relied on an assumption of roughly uniform sequencing depth across donors. It was reported that TCR beta sequences correctly inferred the HLA-A and HLA-B alleles for most subjects. The authors enumerated some 160 TCR beta chains as linked to cytomegalovirus.

Primers: 60 Vbeta forward and 13 Jbeta reverse. Sequencing used immunoSEQ multiplex PCR; TCRdb keeps in-frame clones, though not all of them. The sample lists approximately 79,000 clones, over 65% seen once, with roughly 9% in the top ten. To note about this clone: Its antigen is as yet unknown.

This TCR was sampled from a man aged 40-50 years in good health and CMV-seropositive. The sequenced sample was PBMCs.

The CDR3 loop reads CAWAQGGEQYF. CDR3 DNA: TGTGCCTGGGCACAGGGCGGCGAGCAGTACTTC. V usage is TRBV30 and J usage is TRBJ2-7, with D possibly matching TRBD1 (6 bases). Germline V gives CDR1 GTSNPN, CDR2 SVGIG (reference sequence). There are 11 residues in the CDR3. The V end was cut by 5 bases, the J end by 6 bases, with 11 bases between.